A single T cell receptor beta chain is shown here with its context. Its specificity is not known. The PCR had 60 Vbeta and 13 Jbeta primers. The repertoire was sequenced with immunoSEQ multiplex PCR; TCRdb's copy has only in-frame clones and lacks some. The sample carries roughly 160,000 clones, over 60% recorded once. The data originate from a study of cytomegalovirus exposure and HLA in healthy donors. Study-wide findings and caveats: Among donors in an Asian-associated ancestry cluster, a later analysis reportedly found fewer N-insertions than the roughly 610-donor mean.

Trimming pared 2 bases from V and 2 bases from J, leaving 4 bases between. The V gene's germline CDR1 is SGHVS and CDR2 FQNEAQ. CDR3 length equals 12 residues. This TCR was recovered from a girl aged 10 to 17 in good health and CMV-seronegative. V and J are TRBV7-8 and TRBJ2-7; no reliable D call. Sequences were obtained from PBMCs. CDR3 loop: CASSLNTYEQYF. DNA of the CDR3: TGTGCCAGCAGCTTAAACACCTACGAGCAGTACTTC.